Each of the 30 T cell receptor beta chains below was sequenced from the same sample in a study of OX40 agonist ivuxolimab in advanced cancers. Sequencing was performed with immunoSEQ multiplex PCR; in TCRdb, only in-frame clones are kept and a portion is missing. Here the sample spans about 64,000 clones, about 91% being singletons. Specimen: CD4+ or CD8+ T cells sorted from blood, collected in a trial of the OX40 agonist ivuxolimab. All receptors derive from an adult with an advanced solid tumor such as melanoma, head and neck, liver or kidney cancer.

This sequence joins TRBV6-4 and TRBJ2-7; 9 bases map to TRBD2. V trimming: 3 bases; J trimming: 0 bases; junction bases outside the gene matches: 9. This CDR3 spans 17 amino acids. Germline loops: CDR1 MRHNA, CDR2 SNTAGT. The DNA for the CDR3 is TGTGCCAGCAGTGATCCCGTTTTAGCGGGAGTCTCCTACGAGCAGTACTTC. The encoded protein is CASSDPVLAGVSYEQYF.

This clone was observed once. The chain couples TRBV5-5 to TRBJ2-5; 11 bases fit TRBD1. J lost 4 bases, V lost 7 bases, and 12 bases had no gene match. The CDR3 covers 16 residues. Germline CDR1 SGHKS, CDR2 YYEKEE (reference sequence). CDR3 nucleotides: TGTGCCAGCGTTCTGACCGGGACAGGGGGACTAGAGACCCAGTACTTC. It codes for CASVLTGTGGLETQYF.

Concerning this clone itself: Other DNA sequences of this sample code for an identical CDR3. The V and J genes are TRBV15 and TRBJ1-2; no firm D call. Germline assignment: CDR1 LNHNV and CDR2 YYDKDF (reference sequence). This CDR3 is built from 12 residues. V lost 5 bases, J lost 4 bases, and 8 bases lay in between. CDR3 sequence (DNA): TGTGCCACCAGCTCCCGGGGCTATGGCTACACCTTC. Protein product: CATSSRGYGYTF.

This chain joins TRBV19 and TRBJ1-3; 7 bases map to TRBD1. There are 15 residues in the CDR3. Germline trimming cut 7 bases from V and 0 bases from J; bases unmatched to any gene: 6. Germline CDR1 LNHDA, CDR2 SQIVND (reference sequence). CDR3 amino acids: CASTKQGSSGNTIYF. CDR3 DNA sequence: TGTGCCAGTACTAAACAGGGGAGCTCTGGAAACACCATATATTTT.

This chain connects TRBV5-1 to TRBJ1-2, with unresolved D. V was trimmed by 4 bases and J by 8 bases, leaving 24 bases between them. Germline-derived CDR1 and CDR2 are SGHRS and YFSETQ. This CDR3 region has 16 residues. The CDR3 region has the DNA TGCGCCAGCAGCCCCGGAGGACTACAATTCGGACGGGGCTACACCTTC. Residues: CASSPGGLQFGRGYTF.

V and J are TRBV27 and TRBJ1-5; unclear D gene. The V end was cut by 3 bases, the J end by 6 bases, with 15 bases between. CDR1 is MNHEY, CDR2 SMNVEV, per germline (reference sequence). This CDR3 comprises 15 residues. The CDR3 here is CASSFRGGGSQPQHF. CDR3 bases: TGTGCCAGCAGTTTTCGGGGAGGAGGATCTCAGCCCCAGCATTTT.

V usage is TRBV19 and J usage is TRBJ1-1; D uncertain. The length of the CDR3 is 14 residues. V dropped 2 bases and J dropped 0 bases, with 7 bases sitting between them. CDR1 and CDR2 (germline): LNHDA, SQIVND (reference sequence). The CDR3 spells CASSIRHLNTEAFF. The CDR3 DNA follows: TGTGCCAGTAGTATAAGACACCTGAACACTGAAGCTTTCTTT. Variable domain in full (rest from reference TRBV19 and TRBJ1-1): DGGITQSPKYLFRKEGQNVTLSCEQNLNHDAMYWYRQDPGQGLRLIYYSQIVNDFQKGDIAEGYSVSREKKESFPLTVTSAQKNPTAFYLCASSIRHLNTEAFFGQGTRLTVV.

The chain has TRBV30 and TRBJ2-1, with 12 bases aligning to TRBD2. Germline CDR1 and CDR2: GTSNPN and SVGIG (reference sequence). V lost 0 bases and J lost 2; bases outside the gene matches: 5. The CDR3 consists of 17 residues. CDR3 amino acids: CAWSVSRTSGTYNEQFF. The CDR3 DNA reads TGTGCCTGGAGTGTAAGTCGGACTAGCGGGACCTACAATGAGCAGTTCTTC. Full variable domain (remainder filled in from reference TRBV30 and TRBJ2-1): SQTIHQWPATLVQPVGSPLSLECTVEGTSNPNLYWYRQAAGRGLQLLFYSVGIGQISSEVPQNLSASRPQDRQFILSSKKLLLSDSGFYLCAWSVSRTSGTYNEQFFGPGTRLTVL.

V and J are TRBV25-1 and TRBJ1-4; D is undetermined. The CDR3 sequence is 14 residues long. Trimming shortened V by 8 bases and J by 5 bases, and 15 bases separated the two germline ends. CDR1 and CDR2 (germline): MGHDK, SYGVNS. CDR3 in amino acids: CASARTATNEKLFF. For the CDR3, the DNA is TGTGCCAGCGCCCGGACGGCCACCAATGAAAAACTGTTTTTT.

The chain uses TRBV6-5 and TRBJ1-2, with 9 bases lining up with TRBD1. CDR3 length: 14 residues. The V segment lost 8 bases and the J segment 2 bases; nucleotides outside the gene matches: 6. CDR1 is MNHEY and CDR2 is SVGAGI in the germline V gene. This chain's CDR3 is CASGRDRVNYGYTF. CDR3 coding DNA: TGTGCCAGCGGCCGGGACAGGGTCAACTATGGCTACACCTTC.

The chain employs TRBV18 and TRBJ2-1; TRBD2 matches at 12 bases. The ends lost 4 bases at V and 7 bases at J; junction bases unmatched: 8. This CDR3 comprises 16 residues. CDR1 is KGHSH and CDR2 is LQKENI in the germline V gene. Here the CDR3 reads CASSQTSGSGWNEQFF. CDR3 nucleotide sequence: TGTGCCAGCTCACAGACTAGCGGGAGCGGATGGAATGAGCAGTTCTTC.

This chain joins TRBV9 and TRBJ1-4; weak D call: TRBD1 (6 bases). Deletions cut 3 bases from V and 5 bases from J, with 14 bases between. Germline CDR1 and CDR2: SGDLS and YYNGEE. The CDR3 is 15 residues long. The CDR3 DNA is TGTGCCAGCAGCGGGCAGACAGGAGCGAATGAAAAACTGTTTTTT. It encodes CASSGQTGANEKLFF.

To note about this clone: At one end, the junction sequence differs from germline, possibly due to a read error. J is TRBJ2-4 and V is TRBV29-1, with D tentatively TRBD2 (6 bases). The CDR3 has 14 residues. The germline gives CDR1 SQVTM, CDR2 ANQGSEA. The DNA of the CDR3 is TGCAGCGTAGAAGTGGGGACTGCCAAAAACATTCAGTACTTC. Translating it yields CSVEVGTAKNIQYF.

This sequence joins TRBV19 and TRBJ1-1; D is unclear. The germline V gene encodes CDR1 LNHDA and CDR2 SQIVND (reference sequence). The length of the CDR3 is 15 residues. V shed 0 bases and J shed 5 bases, with 13 bases lying between them. CDR3 region: CASSIDARIGTEAFF. The CDR3 DNA reads as TGTGCCAGTAGTATAGATGCCCGGATAGGGACTGAAGCTTTCTTT.

The rearrangement links TRBV2 to TRBJ1-3, with D possibly being TRBD1 (6 bases). Trimming took off 6 bases at V and 2 bases at J, with 8 bases between the two ends. Per the germline V gene, CDR1 is SNHLY and CDR2 is FYNNEI. There are 13 residues in the CDR3. The CDR3 coding sequence is TGTGCCAGCAGAGCAGGGGCTGGAAACACCATATATTTT. It is translated as CASRAGAGNTIYF.

This clone is a singleton in its sample. This chain connects TRBV7-2 to TRBJ1-3; D may be TRBD1 (5 bases). The CDR3 has 17 residues. Germline loops: CDR1 SGHTA, CDR2 FQGNSA. Trimming left V 1 base short and J 2 bases short, with 15 bases between. CDR3 loop: CASSLGGVRGPGNTIYF. DNA of the CDR3: TGTGCCAGCAGCTTAGGGGGAGTTAGGGGTCCTGGAAACACCATATATTTT.

This chain connects TRBV10-2 to TRBJ2-5, with D perhaps given as TRBD1 or TRBD2 (7 bases each). This CDR3 is built from 15 residues. The V end lost 8 bases, the J end lost 2 bases, and 18 bases lay between the germline ends. CDR1 WSHSY and CDR2 SAAADI come from the germline V gene. This CDR3 reads CASQGGEGWQETQYF. CDR3 coding DNA: TGCGCCAGCCAGGGGGGGGAGGGCTGGCAAGAGACCCAGTACTTC.

The chain joins TRBV14 to TRBJ1-1, with 8 bases matching TRBD1. J lost 3 bases, V lost 3 bases, and 6 bases had no gene match. The CDR3 loop spans 15 amino acids. The V gene's germline CDR1 is SGHDN and CDR2 FVKESK. The chain's CDR3 is CASSHETGAYTEAFF. The CDR3 coding sequence is TGTGCCAGCAGCCACGAGACAGGGGCCTACACTGAAGCTTTCTTT.

The chain carries TRBV7-2 and TRBJ1-4; a possible D gene is TRBD1 (5 bases). The CDR3 length is 14 residues. With 8 bases removed from V and 7 bases from J, the gap between germline ends came to 17 bases. Germline lookup yields CDR1 SGHTA and CDR2 FQGNSA. DNA of the CDR3: TGTGCCAGCTCAAGATCCGGGGGAGGTGAAAAACTGTTTTTT. Translation gives CASSRSGGGEKLFF.

The CDR3 DNA reads as TGTGCCAGCAGTTTCCAGGGGCCCTACGAGCAGTACTTC. It encodes CASSFQGPYEQYF. The chain recombines TRBV27 with TRBJ2-7; D possibly corresponds to TRBD1 (6 bases). Germline CDR1 reads MNHEY; CDR2 reads SMNVEV (reference sequence). The CDR3 extends over 13 amino acids. V was trimmed by 3 bases and J by 2 bases, leaving 8 bases between them.

Only a few counts were recorded for this clone. The DNA of the CDR3 is TGTGCCAGCAGCCAAGTAGGGAACTATGGCTACACCTTC. Translation: CASSQVGNYGYTF. The V call is TRBV14, the J call TRBJ1-2, with no clear D. The CDR3 is 13 amino acids. Germline V gene lookup returns CDR1 SGHDN and CDR2 FVKESK. Between the trimmed V and J ends, which lost 1 base and 2 bases, there was a span of 5 bases.

Written as DNA, the CDR3 is TGCGCCAGCAGCCAATACGGGACTTCCGTCGGGGATGAGCAGTTCTTC. This sequence encodes CASSQYGTSVGDEQFF. The V and J genes are TRBV4-1 and TRBJ2-1; perhaps TRBD2 as D (6 bases). Between the trimmed V and J ends, which lost 2 bases and 8 bases, there was a span of 19 bases. Germline V gives CDR1 MGHRA, CDR2 YSYEKL. The CDR3 totals 16 residues.

This clone showed up just once. V usage is TRBV27 and J usage is TRBJ2-7; 11 nucleotides line up with TRBD2. The V gene end was trimmed by 3 bases and the J gene end by 4 bases; junction bases not matched to a gene: 2. The CDR3 is 14 amino acids. The germline V gene encodes CDR1 MNHEY and CDR2 SMNVEV (reference sequence). For the CDR3, the DNA is TGTGCCAGCAGTTTCGTAGCGGGAGGGTACGAGCAGTACTTC. Protein product: CASSFVAGGYEQYF.

The chain has TRBV9 and TRBJ2-1, with TRBD2 matching over 12 bases. The CDR3 runs to 15 residues. Germline assignment: CDR1 SGDLS and CDR2 YYNGEE. J gave up 4 bases and V 2 bases, and 1 base lay outside the gene matches. In DNA form, the CDR3 reads TGTGCCAGCAGCGTTACTAGCGGGGGGTACAATGAGCAGTTCTTC. Its protein is CASSVTSGGYNEQFF.

This chain uses TRBV2 with TRBJ2-3, with no clear D. Germline-derived CDR1 and CDR2 are SNHLY and FYNNEI. The length of the CDR3 is 12 residues. The germline V and J ends were trimmed by 6 bases and 4 bases, with 8 bases remaining between them. Written as DNA, the CDR3 is TGTGCCAGCAGGGACCTTCCAGATACGCAGTATTTT. It translates to CASRDLPDTQYF.

The CDR3 region has the DNA TGTGCCAGCAGCTTTGTCCCTACCGGGGAGCTGTTTTTT. Amino acid sequence: CASSFVPTGELFF. This chain joins TRBV7-2 and TRBJ2-2, with D unresolved. The CDR3 runs to 13 residues. Deletions cut 3 bases from V and 5 bases from J, with 7 bases between. CDR1 is SGHTA and CDR2 is FQGNSA in the germline V gene.

The chain recombines TRBV14 with TRBJ2-1, with 8 bases that match TRBD1. CDR3 size: 17 residues. V gave up 0 bases and J gave up 1 base; unmatched junction bases: 5. CDR1 and CDR2 (germline): SGHDN, FVKESK. The chain's CDR3 is CASSQDRGHTSYNEQFF. CDR3 DNA sequence: TGTGCCAGCAGCCAAGACAGGGGGCACACTTCCTACAATGAGCAGTTCTTC.

On this clone itself: Other DNA sequences in this specimen translate into the identical CDR3. J is TRBJ2-3 and V is TRBV18; D ambiguous. Trimming took off 2 bases at V and 2 bases at J, with 2 bases between the two ends. CDR1 and CDR2 (germline): KGHSH, LQKENI. The length of the CDR3 is 12 residues. CDR3 DNA sequence: TGTGCCAGCTCACCATCCACAGATACGCAGTATTTT. It is translated as CASSPSTDTQYF.

V usage is TRBV6-4 and J usage is TRBJ2-1, with 9 bases fitting TRBD2. V lost 0 bases, J lost 8 bases, and 5 bases stayed unmatched. From germline, CDR1 is MRHNA and CDR2 SNTAGT. The CDR3 length is 15 residues. The CDR3 protein is CASSDSGLAIDEQFF. CDR3 DNA: TGTGCCAGCAGTGACTCAGGACTAGCGATAGATGAGCAGTTCTTC.

This chain joins TRBV6-6 and TRBJ2-7; 9 nucleotides line up with TRBD2. The CDR3 consists of 14 residues. The J segment lost 6 bases and the V segment lost 7 bases, leaving 10 bases of the junction unmatched. Per germline, CDR1 MNHNY and CDR2 SVGAGI (reference sequence). The CDR3 loop reads CASTPRAGGPEQYF. The CDR3 DNA reads as TGTGCCAGCACCCCTAGGGCGGGAGGGCCCGAGCAGTACTTC.